This T cell receptor (beta chain) was sequenced during a study of human T cells and chemical hapten exposure. Study details: The scalp of each patient received a weekly diphenylcyclopropenone dose for the full roughly 25-week study. Study observations and caveats: The number of TCRs over 1 in 1000 frequency stayed unchanged after DPC. The donor cohort had alopecia, so its immune response may not match that of healthy people.

Time point reported: pre-sensitization, week 0. Treatment in this sample: therapeutic diphenylcyclopropenone sensitization with weekly scalp DPC. Per the original methods: Sample TCR counts, which ranged from roughly 23,224 to 750,000, had a median of about 100,000. A single record per CDR3 protein comes from TCRdb applying MiXCR to the RACE reads. TCRdb, not the original authors, processed these V and J calls. The repertoire consists of a few hundred thousand distinct CDR3 sequences, with 7% to 10% occurring once and the leading ten covering 2% to 3%. As for this clonotype: The antigen remains undetermined.

With 6 bases clipped from V and 5 bases from J, the junction kept 5 bases outside the gene matches. This CDR3 contains 14 residues. CDR1 is SNHLY and CDR2 is FYNNEI in the germline V gene. This TCR came from a woman in her forties with alopecia areata. Some clones in this sample may be carry-over from other donors' samples. The chain carries TRBV2 and TRBJ1-5; the match to TRBD1 covers 9 bases. The sequencing here drew on whole blood, taken in connection with sensitization to the hapten diphenylcyclopropenone (DPC). The CDR3 reads CASSLRTGDQPQHF. CDR3 DNA sequence: TGTGCCAGCAGCCTCCGGACAGGGGATCAGCCCCAGCATTTT.